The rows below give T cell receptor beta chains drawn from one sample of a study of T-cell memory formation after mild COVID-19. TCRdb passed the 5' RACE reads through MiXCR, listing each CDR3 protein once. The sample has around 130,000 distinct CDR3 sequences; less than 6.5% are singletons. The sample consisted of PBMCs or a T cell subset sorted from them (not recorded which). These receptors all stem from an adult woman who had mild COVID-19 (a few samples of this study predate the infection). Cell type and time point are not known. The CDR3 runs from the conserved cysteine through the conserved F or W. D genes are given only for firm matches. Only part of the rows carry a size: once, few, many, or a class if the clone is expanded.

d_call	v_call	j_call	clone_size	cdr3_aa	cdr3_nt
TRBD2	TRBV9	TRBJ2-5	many	CASSGGTSGRETQYF	TGTGCCAGCAGCGGAGGGACTAGCGGGCGTGAGACCCAGTACTTC
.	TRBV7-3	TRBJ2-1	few	CASSFLGGPEQFF	TGTGCCAGCAGCTTTCTTGGAGGGCCTGAGCAGTTCTTC
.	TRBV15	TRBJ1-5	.	CSNQPQHF	TGTAGCAATCAGCCCCAGCATTTT
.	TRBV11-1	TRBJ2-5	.	CASSFRDWGETQYF	TGTGCCAGCAGCTTCCGTGACTGGGGAGAGACCCAGTACTTC
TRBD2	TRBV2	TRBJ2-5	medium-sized	CASSEGPSGGPQWTQYF	TGTGCCAGCAGTGAAGGTCCTAGCGGGGGCCCTCAGTGGACCCAGTACTTC
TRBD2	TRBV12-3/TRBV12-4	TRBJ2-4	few	CASRKREEGVQYF	TGTGCCAGCAGAAAGCGGGAGGAGGGGGTTCAGTACTTC
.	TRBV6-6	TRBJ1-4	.	CASSWDAGNEKLFF	TGTGCCAGCAGTTGGGACGCGGGGAATGAAAAACTGTTTTTT
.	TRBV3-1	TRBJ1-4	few	CASSQEVVGTTNEKLFF	TGTGCCAGCAGCCAAGAAGTAGTCGGTACAACTAATGAAAAACTGTTTTTT
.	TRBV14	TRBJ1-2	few	CASSQDIVNYGYTF	TGTGCCAGCAGCCAAGATATAGTCAACTATGGCTACACCTTC
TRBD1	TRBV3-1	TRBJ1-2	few	CASARGDGYTF	TGTGCCAGCGCCAGGGGGGATGGCTACACCTTC
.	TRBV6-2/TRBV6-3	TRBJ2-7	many	CASSYSGGVRGPFPYEQYF	TGTGCCAGCAGTTACTCTGGGGGAGTCCGCGGTCCTTTCCCCTACGAGCAGTACTTC
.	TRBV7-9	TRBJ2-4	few	CASSLFVGGGDIQYF	TGTGCCAGCAGCCTTTTCGTGGGAGGAGGTGACATTCAGTACTTC
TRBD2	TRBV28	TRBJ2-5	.	CASSFISGRASQYF	TGTGCCAGCAGTTTTATCTCAGGGAGGGCGTCCCAGTACTTC
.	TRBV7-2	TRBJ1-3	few	CASSPRRASGNTIYF	TGTGCCAGCAGCCCACGCAGGGCCTCTGGAAACACCATATATTTT
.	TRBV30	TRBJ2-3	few	CAWERTDTQYF	TGTGCCTGGGAGAGAACAGATACGCAGTATTTT
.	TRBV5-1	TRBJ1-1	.	CASSLVGAKLTAFF	TGCGCCAGCAGCTTGGTGGGGGCGAAACTGACGGCTTTCTTT
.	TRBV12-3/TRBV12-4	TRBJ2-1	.	CASSLGGTTYNEQFF	TGTGCCAGCAGTTTAGGTGGAACTACCTACAATGAGCAGTTCTTC
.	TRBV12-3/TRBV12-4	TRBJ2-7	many	CASSFGQQVYEQYF	TGTGCCAGCAGTTTTGGACAACAGGTCTACGAGCAGTACTTC
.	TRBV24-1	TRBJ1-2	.	CATSDLGRNYGYTF	TGTGCCACCAGTGATTTGGGCAGAAACTATGGCTACACCTTC
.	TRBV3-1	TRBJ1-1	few	CASRPGTLNTEAFF	TGTGCCAGCAGGCCCGGGACATTGAACACTGAAGCTTTCTTT
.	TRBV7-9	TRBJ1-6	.	CASSFDSRPLHF	TGTGCCAGCAGCTTCGACAGTCGGCCCCTCCACTTT
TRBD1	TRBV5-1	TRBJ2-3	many	CASSALTGPDTQYF	TGCGCCAGCAGCGCCCTGACAGGGCCAGATACGCAGTATTTT
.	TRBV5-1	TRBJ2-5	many	CASSGALQETQYF	TGCGCCAGCAGCGGGGCCCTCCAAGAGACCCAGTACTTC
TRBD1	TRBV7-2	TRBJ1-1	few	CASSLAGTGQNTEAFF	TGTGCCAGCAGCTTAGCTGGGACAGGGCAGAACACTGAAGCTTTCTTT
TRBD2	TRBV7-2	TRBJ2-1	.	CASSFGGGTSGRNRQFF	TGTGCCAGCAGCTTCGGGGGCGGGACTAGCGGGAGAAATAGGCAGTTCTTC
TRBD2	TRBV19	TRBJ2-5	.	CASSILPPGGETQYF	TGTGCCAGTAGTATACTCCCACCGGGGGGAGAGACCCAGTACTTC
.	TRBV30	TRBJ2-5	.	CAWKEGARRARETQYF	TGTGCCTGGAAGGAGGGGGCCCGCAGGGCCCGAGAGACCCAGTACTTC